This T cell receptor (beta chain) emerged from a study of blood T cell repertoires in COVID-19. About the study: Sites across the United States, Italy and Spain contributed samples from acute and convalescent COVID-19.

Cohorts were assigned according to the clinical history that participants reported. All exposed participants met a person with COVID-19 within 2 weeks before entering the study. Germline CDR1 MNHEY, CDR2 SVGAGI. V trimming: 11 bases; J trimming: 6 bases; junction bases outside the gene matches: 9. The CDR3 runs to 13 residues. Authors' data handling: Amplified reference gene primers provided the basis for estimating nucleated cell counts. The assay was immunoSEQ multiplex PCR, and TCRdb's table has in-frame clones only and misses some. The V and J calls and clone size were taken over from that table, and D and trimming were inferred from the DNA. The top ten clones hold 1% of a sample with 330,000 or so clones, 88% of them seen once.

This clonotype was obtained from a woman in her 30s who had been exposed to COVID-19. The sequenced sample consisted of PBMCs or T cells enriched from blood (not recorded which). This rearrangement joins TRBV6-5 to TRBJ2-1; 8 bases line up with TRBD2. The chain's CDR3 is CARGGRGRNEQFF. The DNA of the CDR3 is TGTGCCCGCGGGGGGCGGGGGCGCAATGAGCAGTTCTTC.